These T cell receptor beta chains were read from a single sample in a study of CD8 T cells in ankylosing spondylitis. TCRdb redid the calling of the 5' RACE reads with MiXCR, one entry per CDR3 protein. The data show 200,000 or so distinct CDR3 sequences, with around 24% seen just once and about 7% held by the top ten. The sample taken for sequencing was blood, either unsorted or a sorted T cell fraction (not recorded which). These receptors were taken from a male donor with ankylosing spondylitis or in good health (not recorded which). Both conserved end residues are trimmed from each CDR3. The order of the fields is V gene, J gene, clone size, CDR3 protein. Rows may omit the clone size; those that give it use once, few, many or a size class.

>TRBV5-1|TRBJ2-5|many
ASSLAGTGERETQY
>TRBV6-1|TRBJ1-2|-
ASRVGTGVGYT
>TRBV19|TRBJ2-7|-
ASRGDHRVAGEQY
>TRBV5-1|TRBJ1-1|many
ASSLLGHSNTEAF
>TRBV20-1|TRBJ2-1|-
SARKGAGAEQF
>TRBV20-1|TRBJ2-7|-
SAGVGGPKNEQY
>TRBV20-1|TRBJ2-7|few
SARSGEWTYEQY
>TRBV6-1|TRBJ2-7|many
ASSGQAHSYEQY
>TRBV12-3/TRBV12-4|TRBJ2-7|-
ASSRGGSGSSSYEQY
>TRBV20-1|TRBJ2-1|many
SASSGTGQF
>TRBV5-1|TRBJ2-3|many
ASNSPDRGKDTQY
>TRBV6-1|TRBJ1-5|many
ASSRRTNSNQPQH
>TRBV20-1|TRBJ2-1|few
SARGPSGREGNEQF
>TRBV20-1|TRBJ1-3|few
SAQGGLGLGNTIY
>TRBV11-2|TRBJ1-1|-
ASSLTRYTEAF
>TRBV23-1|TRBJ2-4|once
ASRRDGAAKNIQY
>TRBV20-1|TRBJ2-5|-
SAAGGPRETQY
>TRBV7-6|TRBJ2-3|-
ASSRGPISTDTQY
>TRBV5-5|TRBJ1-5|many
ASSLLVSGNQPQH
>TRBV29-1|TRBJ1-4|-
SVEIGGGEKLF
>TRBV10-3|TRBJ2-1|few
AISESKRTSGYNEQF
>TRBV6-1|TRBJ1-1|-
ASSGGHVGTVNTEAF
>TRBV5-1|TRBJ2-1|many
ASSFSGGSYNEQF
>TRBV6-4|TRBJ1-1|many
ASSEQANTEAF
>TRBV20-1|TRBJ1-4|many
SAPHWGGEKLF